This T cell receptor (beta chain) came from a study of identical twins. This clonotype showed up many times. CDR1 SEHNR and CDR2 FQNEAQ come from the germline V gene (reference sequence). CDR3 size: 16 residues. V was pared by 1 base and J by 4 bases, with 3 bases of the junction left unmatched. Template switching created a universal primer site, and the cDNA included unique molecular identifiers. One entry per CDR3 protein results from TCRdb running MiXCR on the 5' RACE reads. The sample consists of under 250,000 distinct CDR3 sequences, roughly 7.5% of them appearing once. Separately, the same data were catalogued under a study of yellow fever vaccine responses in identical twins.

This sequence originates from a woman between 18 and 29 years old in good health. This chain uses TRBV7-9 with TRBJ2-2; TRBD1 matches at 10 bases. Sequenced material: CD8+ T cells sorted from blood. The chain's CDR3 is CASSLGGQGITGELFF. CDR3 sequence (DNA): TGTGCCAGCAGCTTAGGGGGACAGGGGATCACCGGGGAGCTGTTTTTT.